Below are 30 T cell receptor beta chains sequenced from a single sample in a study of beta chain features in type 1 diabetes. Their antigen targets remain unknown. All of the isolated RNA was reverse transcribed, so expressed TCRB transcripts were sequenced. Measured with immunoSEQ multiplex PCR; TCRdb has only the in-frame clones, and not every one. The repertoire holds nearly 700,000 clones, with 13% as singletons. Study-level results: Across all four CD4+ subsets, people with type 1 diabetes showed modestly shorter TCRB CDR3s.

Sequencing was done on a sample of naive CD4+ T cells from blood. All receptors derive from a young man with type 1 diabetes.

The chain uses TRBV11-2 and TRBJ2-5; D gene uncertain. V lost 3 bases and J 2 bases, leaving 7 bases between the germline ends. Germline CDR1 SGHAT, CDR2 FQNNGV. The CDR3 length is 13 residues. DNA for the CDR3: TGTGCCAGCAGCTTCTGGGGACAAGAGACCCAGTACTTC. Encoded protein: CASSFWGQETQYF.

This clone was detected only a few times. The V call is TRBV7-3, the J call TRBJ1-6; 7 bases are shared with TRBD1. J gave up 3 bases and V 5 bases, and 4 bases lay outside the gene matches. CDR3 size: 15 residues. Looked up from germline, CDR1 is SGHTA and CDR2 is FQGTGA. The CDR3 reads CASSAAGGYNSPLHF. The DNA of the CDR3 is TGTGCCAGCAGCGCCGCAGGGGGCTATAATTCACCCCTCCACTTT.

This chain links TRBV7-6 with TRBJ2-3; D gene unclear. Per the germline V gene, CDR1 is SGHVS and CDR2 is FNYEAQ. With 5 bases removed from V and 2 bases from J, the gap between germline ends came to 5 bases. This CDR3 is built from 12 residues. In DNA, the CDR3 is TGTGCCAGCAGCCCCGCCACAGATACGCAGTATTTT. Its translation: CASSPATDTQYF.

There are a few counts of this clone. The V call is TRBV6-5, the J call TRBJ2-3, with D perhaps TRBD2 (6 bases). V was clipped by 2 bases and J by 4 bases, with 7 bases between them. CDR1 and CDR2 from the germline V gene are MNHEY and SVGAGI. CDR3 length: 13 amino acids. The CDR3 nucleotides are TGTGCCAGCAGTTACCCGGGGGCAGATACGCAGTATTTT. This sequence encodes CASSYPGADTQYF.

This chain connects TRBV27 to TRBJ1-5; TRBD1 might be the D (5 bases). Trimming took 4 bases from V and 2 from J, leaving 18 bases between them. The CDR3 is made up of 17 amino acids. Germline lookup yields CDR1 MNHEY and CDR2 SMNVEV (reference sequence). The CDR3 is CASSSNLAGGGNQPQHF. Written as DNA, the CDR3 is TGTGCCAGCAGTTCAAACCTTGCCGGGGGTGGCAATCAGCCCCAGCATTTT.

The V and J genes are TRBV5-4 and TRBJ2-7; D assignment may be TRBD1 or TRBD2 (5 bases each). From germline, CDR1 is SGHNT and CDR2 YYREEE (reference sequence). The CDR3 totals 14 residues. Trimming took off 4 bases at V and 1 base at J, with 12 bases between the two ends. The CDR3 DNA reads as TGTGCCAGCAGCCACCGAGAGGGGTCCTACGAGCAGTACTTC. Protein sequence: CASSHREGSYEQYF.

There are a few counts of this clone. The CDR3: CASSIVPGARHSGANVLTF. The CDR3 nucleotides read TGTGCCAGTAGTATAGTCCCAGGGGCCAGACACTCTGGGGCCAACGTCCTGACTTTC. V is TRBV19 and J is TRBJ2-6, with D tentatively TRBD1 (6 bases). Trimming left V 1 base short and J 0 bases short, with 16 bases between. The length of the CDR3 is 19 residues. Germline CDR1 reads LNHDA; CDR2 reads SQIVND (reference sequence).

This clone was seen only a few times. V usage is TRBV4-1 and J usage is TRBJ1-2; D possibly corresponds to TRBD1 (5 bases). Trimming took off 1 base at V and 2 bases at J, with 8 bases between the two ends. Per the germline V gene, CDR1 is MGHRA and CDR2 is YSYEKL. The CDR3 is 14 amino acids. CDR3 bases: TGCGCCAGCAGCCAAGCTGAGGGGAACTATGGCTACACCTTC. Amino acid sequence: CASSQAEGNYGYTF.

The CDR3 region is CSVNVGSSGANVLTF. The CDR3 bases are TGCAGCGTTAACGTAGGCTCCTCTGGGGCCAACGTCCTGACTTTC. This chain uses TRBV29-1 with TRBJ2-6; no firm D call. This CDR3 has 15 residues. The germline V and J ends were trimmed by 5 bases and 0 bases, with 11 bases remaining between them. Germline values: CDR1 SQVTM, CDR2 ANQGSEA. Using reference TRBV29-1 and TRBJ2-6 for the parts outside the CDR3, the full variable domain is SAVISQKPSRDICQRGTSLTIQCQVDSQVTMMFWYRQQPGQSLTLIATANQGSEATYESGFVIDKFPISRPNLTFSTLTVSNMSPEDSSIYLCSVNVGSSGANVLTFGAGSRLTVL.

The chain is built from TRBV5-1 and TRBJ2-2; weak D call: TRBD2 (5 bases). This CDR3 region has 14 residues. Germline V lookup: CDR1 SGHRS, CDR2 YFSETQ. V lost 5 bases to trimming and J lost 0 bases, with 8 bases between them. The CDR3 nucleotides are TGCGCCAGCAGGTCGGGGTCGAACACCGGGGAGCTGTTTTTT. It translates to CASRSGSNTGELFF.

This clone has more than one count but fewer than ten. The chain couples TRBV5-1 to TRBJ2-1; D unresolved. The germline V gene has CDR1 SGHRS and CDR2 YFSETQ. There are 16 residues in the CDR3. The V end lost 0 bases, the J end lost 0 bases, and 10 bases lay between the germline ends. The CDR3 DNA is TGCGCCAGCAGCTTGGACGGCCTGAGCTCCTACAATGAGCAGTTCTTC. Amino acids: CASSLDGLSSYNEQFF.

Only a few counts were recorded for this clone. The chain couples TRBV7-6 to TRBJ2-1, with unresolved D. The germline V and J ends were trimmed by 4 bases and 9 bases, with 13 bases remaining between them. The CDR3 totals 13 residues. Per germline, CDR1 SGHVS and CDR2 FNYEAQ. CDR3 coding DNA: TGTGCCAGCAGCTCCTTTGGCACTGGTGAGCAGTTCTTC. It codes for CASSSFGTGEQFF.

This clone was seen a few times. The DNA for the CDR3 is TGTGCCAGCAGGTCTAGCGGGGGCGCAAACATTCAGTACTTC. Translation: CASRSSGGANIQYF. The chain joins TRBV2 to TRBJ2-4; 10 bases match TRBD2. The CDR3 covers 14 residues. The ends lost 6 bases at V and 6 bases at J; junction bases unmatched: 5. CDR1 and CDR2 from the germline V gene are SNHLY and FYNNEI.

V is TRBV2 and J is TRBJ1-3; the D is unclear. Germline V gene sequence: CDR1 SNHLY, CDR2 FYNNEI. This CDR3 is 15 amino acids long. The ends were cut back, 6 bases at V and 2 bases at J, with 14 bases in the middle. DNA for the CDR3: TGTGCCAGCAGAGGAGGAACCGCGGCTGGAAACACCATATATTTT. It translates to CASRGGTAAGNTIYF.

The chain links TRBV18 to TRBJ1-4; D not resolved. Trimming took off 2 bases at V and 7 bases at J, with 11 bases between the two ends. The CDR3 consists of 14 residues. Germline V gene lookup returns CDR1 KGHSH and CDR2 LQKENI. The CDR3 spells CASSPNRLTEKLFF. CDR3 bases: TGTGCCAGCTCACCAAATCGCCTTACTGAAAAACTGTTTTTT.

There are a few counts of this clone. J is TRBJ2-6 and V is TRBV7-8; 7 nucleotides align to TRBD1. V lost 4 bases, J lost 2 bases, and 8 bases stayed unmatched. CDR1 SGHVS and CDR2 FQNEAQ come from the germline V gene. The CDR3 totals 17 residues. The chain's CDR3 is CASSSTHRGPGANVLTF. The CDR3 bases are TGTGCCAGCAGCTCGACGCACAGGGGACCTGGGGCCAACGTCCTGACTTTC.

This clone was recorded a few times. The chain recombines TRBV19 with TRBJ1-1; TRBD1 is a possible D gene (6 bases). This CDR3 spans 14 amino acids. V was trimmed by 3 bases and J by 4 bases, leaving 12 bases between them. From germline, CDR1 is LNHDA and CDR2 SQIVND (reference sequence). CDR3 residues: CASSMNRVGTEAFF. DNA of the CDR3: TGTGCCAGTAGTATGAACAGGGTTGGCACTGAAGCTTTCTTT.

This clone occurred a few times. This chain joins TRBV2 and TRBJ2-1; 8 positions agree with TRBD1. Germline V CDR1 and CDR2: SNHLY, FYNNEI. V lost 0 bases and J lost 8; bases outside the gene matches: 9. CDR3 length: 16 amino acids. The CDR3 sequence: CASSEALDRGFDEQFF. CDR3 coding DNA: TGTGCCAGCAGTGAAGCGCTTGACAGGGGATTCGATGAGCAGTTCTTC.

The V gene is TRBV14, the J gene TRBJ1-1, with D unresolved. The CDR3 consists of 13 residues. Per germline, CDR1 SGHDN and CDR2 FVKESK. Between the trimmed V and J ends, which lost 1 base and 10 bases, there was a span of 13 bases. CDR3 nucleotides: TGTGCCAGCAGCCAAGTCGGCTCCCAAGGAGCTTTCTTT. Translating gives CASSQVGSQGAFF.

The rearrangement joins TRBV9 to TRBJ2-3, with 12 bases aligning to TRBD2. This CDR3 has 15 amino acids. Germline CDR1 is SGDLS and CDR2 is YYNGEE. V shed 5 bases and J 6 bases; nucleotides not matched to a gene: 7. CDR3 sequence (DNA): TGTGCCAGCAGGAGTTCTAGCGGGGGGGCGGATACGCAGTATTTT. It yields the protein CASRSSSGGADTQYF.

The chain couples TRBV29-1 to TRBJ1-1; D uncertain. The germline V gene encodes CDR1 SQVTM and CDR2 ANQGSEA. The CDR3 is made up of 15 amino acids. Trimming stripped 6 bases from V and 0 bases from J, with 17 bases between. In nucleotides, the CDR3 is TGCAGCGTCCCCCCCCGGGGAGGAATGAACACTGAAGCTTTCTTT. It is translated as CSVPPRGGMNTEAFF.

This clone was detected only a few times. The chain carries TRBV5-1 and TRBJ1-2; D uncertain. This CDR3 has 15 amino acids. CDR1 is SGHRS, CDR2 YFSETQ, per germline. V shed 0 bases and J shed 0 bases, with 9 bases lying between them. CDR3 in amino acids: CASSLAAGANYGYTF. In nucleotides, the CDR3 is TGCGCCAGCAGCTTGGCCGCCGGTGCTAACTATGGCTACACCTTC.

This clone came up a few times. Written as DNA, the CDR3 is TGTGCCAGCAGCGGAGCTGGAGGGGCCAACGTCCTGACTTTC. Amino acids: CASSGAGGANVLTF. The J gene is TRBJ2-6, the V gene TRBV6-5; no clear D gene. Trimming took off 6 bases at V and 4 bases at J, with 10 bases between the two ends. Per the germline V gene, CDR1 is MNHEY and CDR2 is SVGAGI. The CDR3 length is 14 residues.

This chain joins TRBV5-1 and TRBJ2-3; 7 bases align to TRBD1. The trim removed 3 bases at V and 3 bases at J, leaving 7 bases unmatched. The CDR3 totals 15 residues. Germline CDR1 SGHRS, CDR2 YFSETQ. This CDR3 reads CASSSWTGVTDTQYF. The DNA for the CDR3 is TGCGCCAGCAGCTCATGGACAGGAGTTACAGATACGCAGTATTTT.

The rearrangement uses TRBV19 and TRBJ2-3, with D possibly called TRBD1 or TRBD2 (5 bases each). The germline V gene has CDR1 LNHDA and CDR2 SQIVND (reference sequence). CDR3 length: 16 residues. The V end lost 4 bases, the J end lost 1 base, and 15 bases lay between the germline ends. The CDR3 spells CASSTSTRGGTDTQYF. The CDR3 DNA reads TGTGCCAGTAGTACCTCGACGAGGGGTGGCACAGATACGCAGTATTTT.

This clone was counted a few times. V usage is TRBV5-1 and J usage is TRBJ1-1; D is perhaps TRBD1 (5 bases). This CDR3 is built from 13 residues. CDR1 is SGHRS and CDR2 is YFSETQ in the germline V gene. Trimming stripped 7 bases from V and 1 base from J, with 11 bases between. CDR3 DNA: TGCGCCAGCGCCGGGACCGAGAACACTGAAGCTTTCTTT. Translating it yields CASAGTENTEAFF.

The chain carries TRBV5-1 and TRBJ2-7; no firm D call. Germline loops: CDR1 SGHRS, CDR2 YFSETQ. Trimming left V 0 bases short and J 5 bases short, with 6 bases between. The CDR3 is made up of 12 amino acids. Written as DNA, the CDR3 is TGCGCCAGCAGCTTGGACTCGCACGAGCAGTACTTC. As protein: CASSLDSHEQYF.

This clone was observed a handful of times. Different DNA sequences within this sample yield the same CDR3. V and J are TRBV5-1 and TRBJ1-4, with TRBD1 matching 7 bases. The CDR3 has 16 residues. Germline V gene sequence: CDR1 SGHRS, CDR2 YFSETQ. With 0 bases clipped from V and 0 bases from J, the junction kept 2 bases outside the gene matches. The CDR3 DNA reads as TGCGCCAGCAGCTTGGCAGGGACAGCAACTAATGAAAAACTGTTTTTT. Protein product: CASSLAGTATNEKLFF. Variable domain in full (rest from reference TRBV5-1 and TRBJ1-4): KAGVTQTPRYLIKTRGQQVTLSCSPISGHRSVSWYQQTPGQGLQFLFEYFSETQRNKGNFPGRFSGRQFSNSRSEMNVSTLELGDSALYLCASSLAGTATNEKLFFGSGTQLSVL.

The chain joins TRBV6-1 to TRBJ2-1; D is undetermined. Per germline, CDR1 MNHNS and CDR2 SASEGT. This CDR3 region has 11 residues. Trimming cost V 3 bases and J 5 bases, with 2 bases left between them. CDR3 nucleotides: TGTGCCAGCAGTGACCACAATGAGCAGTTCTTC. As protein: CASSDHNEQFF.

The chain recombines TRBV4-2 with TRBJ1-5; TRBD1 matches at 8 bases. Germline V lookup: CDR1 LGHNA, CDR2 YNFKEQ. CDR3 length: 15 residues. The V segment lost 3 bases and the J segment 7 bases; nucleotides outside the gene matches: 8. The CDR3 loop is CASSQPDRGWQPQHF. As DNA, the CDR3 is TGTGCCAGCAGCCAGCCCGACAGGGGCTGGCAGCCCCAGCATTTT.